The entry below describes one T cell receptor beta chain. What it recognizes is unknown. The sample originates from a study of OX40 agonist ivuxolimab in advanced cancers. Study outcomes and limitations: Antigens targeted by the expanded peripheral T cells were not determined. The study observed clonal expansion of CD4+ and CD8+ blood T cells by week 6 at 0.1 to 3.0 mg/kg.

Profiled with immunoSEQ multiplex PCR; TCRdb holds only in-frame clones, not every one. The table lists about 58,000 clones, 80% to 90% of them singletons, with 10% to 15% in the top ten. The CDR3 runs 11 residues. Trimming stripped 4 bases from V and 6 bases from J, with 4 bases between. CDR1 is MDHEN and CDR2 is SYDVKM in the germline V gene. The TCR sequence derives from an adult with an advanced solid tumor such as melanoma, head and neck, liver or kidney cancer. Sequencing used CD4+ or CD8+ T cells sorted from blood, obtained in a trial of the OX40 agonist ivuxolimab. The chain carries TRBV28 and TRBJ2-1; D is undetermined. The CDR3 coding sequence is TGTGCCAGCAGTTGGGGCAATGAGCAGTTCTTC. Protein: CASSWGNEQFF.